A selection of T cell receptor beta chains follows, all from one sample in a study of T cells after yellow fever vaccination. MiXCR, run by TCRdb on the 5' RACE reads, gives a single entry per CDR3 protein. Among about 320,000 distinct CDR3 sequences, 3.5% to 4.5% were seen once, and the ten largest hold approximately 20%. This specimen was PBMCs, taken 15 days after the yellow fever booster vaccination. Receptors were obtained from a man in his late teens or twenties who received the YFV17D yellow fever vaccine. The CDR3 runs from the conserved cysteine through the conserved F or W. A D gene is named only where the DNA matches it firmly. Size tells how often a clone was seen (once, few, many) or the class of an expanded clone, and some rows leave it out.

clone_size d_call j_call v_call cdr3_nt cdr3_aa
- TRBD1 TRBJ2-5 TRBV12-3/TRBV12-4 TGTGCCAGCAGACGGGACAGGCACACGGAGACCCAGTACTTC CASRRDRHTETQYF
- - TRBJ1-1 TRBV29-1 TGCAGCGTTATATCGGCCGGCACTGAAGCTTTCTTT CSVISAGTEAFF
many - TRBJ1-2 TRBV6-6 TGTGCCAGCACCAGAGGAGACATTGCGGGCTACACCTTC CASTRGDIAGYTF
few - TRBJ2-7 TRBV7-6 TGTGCCAGCAGCTTAGACGCGGGGACCCTAAACGAGCAGTACTTC CASSLDAGTLNEQYF
many TRBD1 TRBJ1-2 TRBV6-5 TGTGCCAGCAGAGTGACAGGGGTTGACTATGGCTACACCTTC CASRVTGVDYGYTF
few - TRBJ2-7 TRBV6-5 TGTGCCAGCAGACTCAGGGGAGGATCCTACGAGCAGTACTTC CASRLRGGSYEQYF
few TRBD1 TRBJ2-1 TRBV20-1 TGCAGTGCTCCTAGACAGGGGAAACACAATGAGCAGTTCTTC CSAPRQGKHNEQFF
- - TRBJ2-1 TRBV5-1 TGCGCCAGCAGCTTGGAGGACATGGTGGGGGATGAGCAGTTCTTC CASSLEDMVGDEQFF
- TRBD1 TRBJ1-2 TRBV12-3/TRBV12-4 TGTGCCAGCACCTTCCCGGGACAGGGGACCTATGGCTACACCTTC CASTFPGQGTYGYTF
- TRBD1 TRBJ2-7 TRBV20-1 TGCAGTGCTAGAGTCAGGGGGCGGTACGAGCAGTACTTC CSARVRGRYEQYF
many TRBD1 TRBJ1-3 TRBV29-1 TGCAGCGTACAGGGGATCCCGAGCTCTGGAAACACCATATATTTT CSVQGIPSSGNTIYF
many - TRBJ1-3 TRBV20-1 TGCAGTGCTAGACAGGGTAGCTCTGGAAACACCATATATTTT CSARQGSSGNTIYF
- - TRBJ2-3 TRBV13 TGTGCCAGCAGCTTAGGCGGGCTCACCACAGATACGCAGTATTTT CASSLGGLTTDTQYF
many - TRBJ2-1 TRBV5-4 TGTGCCAGCAGTGAAGAGTCCCCCAATGAGCAGTTCTTC CASSEESPNEQFF
few - TRBJ2-3 TRBV4-1 TGCGCCAGCAGACCCGGCGGGGGCCTACAGTCCACAGATACGCAGTATTTT CASRPGGGLQSTDTQYF
- TRBD1 TRBJ2-7 TRBV7-9 TGTGCCAGCAGCTCTGGGACAGGGCCCTCCTACGAGCAGTACTTC CASSSGTGPSYEQYF
many - TRBJ1-2 TRBV11-2 TGTGCCAGCAGCTCTTTTAACTATGGCTACACCTTC CASSSFNYGYTF
few - TRBJ1-6 TRBV27 TGTGCCAGCAGTTTAGGGGGCGAATCACCCCTCCACTTT CASSLGGESPLHF
- - TRBJ1-3 TRBV21-1 TGTGCCAGCACCGAACGGGAGAGGGGGCACTCTGGAAACACCATATATTTT CASTERERGHSGNTIYF
- - TRBJ1-2 TRBV6-1 TGTGCCAGCAAAACCCACCAGGGATTCCTGGGAGGCTACACCTTC CASKTHQGFLGGYTF
- - TRBJ2-5 TRBV7-7 TGTGCCAGCAGCTTTCAGGAGACAGGAGAGACCCAGTACTTC CASSFQETGETQYF
many - TRBJ2-5 TRBV6-5 TGTGCCAGCAGTTCGAGACATATGCTGGAGACCCAGTACTTC CASSSRHMLETQYF
many TRBD1 TRBJ2-3 TRBV7-2 TGTGCCAGCAGCTTAAGACAGGGGGGTACAGATACGCAGTATTTT CASSLRQGGTDTQYF
- - TRBJ1-1 TRBV5-1 TGCGCCAGCAGCTTGTACGGGGTGGACACTGAAGCTTTCTTT CASSLYGVDTEAFF
few - TRBJ1-5 TRBV7-2 TGTGCCAGCAGCGGACGGCATCAGCCCCAGCATTTT CASSGRHQPQHF
few TRBD2 TRBJ2-5 TRBV5-4 TGTGCCAGCAGCTTGAGGTCTAGCGGACAAGAGACCCAGTACTTC CASSLRSSGQETQYF
- - TRBJ1-5 TRBV5-4 TGTGCCAGCAGTAGTGGGACTAGCAATCAGCCCCAGCATTTT CASSSGTSNQPQHF
many - TRBJ2-1 TRBV29-1 TGCAGTGCCGAGTTCCGGGACAATGAGCAGTTCTTC CSAEFRDNEQFF
- - TRBJ1-1 TRBV29-1 TGCAGCGTTGAACTTGCCGGGTCCCCGAACACTGAAGCTTTCTTT CSVELAGSPNTEAFF
many TRBD1 TRBJ1-2 TRBV6-5 TGTGCCAGCAAAAGGACAGGGGGAGACTATGGCTACACCTTC CASKRTGGDYGYTF
few - TRBJ1-1 TRBV12-3/TRBV12-4 TGTGCCAGCAGTTCGATTAGGACTATCACTGAAGCTTTCTTT CASSSIRTITEAFF
many TRBD1 TRBJ1-4 TRBV7-9 TGTGCCAGCAGCACAGGGGGCTTTGAAAAACTGTTTTTT CASSTGGFEKLFF
many TRBD1 TRBJ2-7 TRBV7-2 TGTGCCAGCAGCTTAACAGGGGGCAGTGGATACGAGCAGTACTTC CASSLTGGSGYEQYF
many - TRBJ2-7 TRBV10-3 TGTGCCATCAGCGGGGCCTCCTACGAGCAGTACTTC CAISGASYEQYF
few - TRBJ1-5 TRBV20-1 TGCAGTGCTAGAGAGCCCGGACAGCCTTTCAATCAGCCCCAGCATTTT CSAREPGQPFNQPQHF
- - TRBJ2-2 TRBV6-5 TGTGCCAGCAGTTACTTCCGGACGCGATATTACACCGGGGAGCTGTTTTTT CASSYFRTRYYTGELFF
many - TRBJ2-1 TRBV5-1 TGCGCCAGCAGCTTGGGTCAGAGTGGGGATGAGCAGTTCTTC CASSLGQSGDEQFF
few TRBD1 TRBJ1-2 TRBV29-1 TGCAGCGTTGACCCGGGACAGAGCATTTATGGCTACACCTTC CSVDPGQSIYGYTF
few - TRBJ1-2 TRBV5-5 TGTGCCAGCAGCCCAGGGTTTTTCGAATCAGTTTATGGCTACACCTTC CASSPGFFESVYGYTF
many TRBD1 TRBJ2-7 TRBV7-2 TGTGCCAGCAGAGAACAACAGGGGGCGGGCGAGCAGTACTTC CASREQQGAGEQYF
few - TRBJ2-1 TRBV23-1 TGCGCCAGCAGAAACAGGGACAATGAGCAGTTCTTC CASRNRDNEQFF
- - TRBJ1-2 TRBV4-1 TGCGCCAGCAGCCAGGGGAAAACGGGGAAGGTCGGCGGCTACACCTTC CASSQGKTGKVGGYTF
few - TRBJ1-1 TRBV5-1 TGCGCCAGCAGCTTGCTCGATATGAACACTGAAGCTTTCTTT CASSLLDMNTEAFF
- - TRBJ1-1 TRBV5-1 TGCGCCAGCAGCTTGAGGGGGGACATGAACACTGAAGCTTTCTTT CASSLRGDMNTEAFF
many TRBD2 TRBJ2-1 TRBV20-1 TGCAGTGCTAGGGGACTAGCGGGGTCAGGGGATGAGCAGTTCTTC CSARGLAGSGDEQFF
- TRBD2 TRBJ2-7 TRBV6-1 TGTGCCAGCAGCGATCTGCGGGGGGTCGACGAGCAGTACTTC CASSDLRGVDEQYF
few - TRBJ1-1 TRBV11-2 TGTGCCAGCAGCCTGGGGGCGCAGGGGAGGGAAGCTTTCTTT CASSLGAQGREAFF
few - TRBJ1-5 TRBV24-1 TGTGCCACCAGTTACGTGCGTTATAGCAATCAGCCCCAGCATTTT CATSYVRYSNQPQHF
many - TRBJ2-2 TRBV29-1 TGCAGCGCCGGACGGGTAGGCGGGGAGCTGTTTTTT CSAGRVGGELFF
- - TRBJ1-6 TRBV11-2 TGTGCCAGCAGCTTATCGAACAGGGCCCGTCCCCTCCACTTT CASSLSNRARPLHF
few TRBD1 TRBJ1-1 TRBV5-1 TGCGCCAGCAGCTTGCGCCCGGACAGGGACACTGAAGCTTTCTTT CASSLRPDRDTEAFF
few - TRBJ1-1 TRBV12-3/TRBV12-4 TGTGCCAGCTCCATTCGACAGGTTGAAGCTTTCTTT CASSIRQVEAFF
- TRBD1 TRBJ1-2 TRBV6-1 TGTGCCAGCAGACAGGGGATGTCTGACTATGGCTACACCTTC CASRQGMSDYGYTF
few TRBD1 TRBJ1-4 TRBV5-1 TGCGCCAGCAGCTATGGGAACAGGGGGGAAGAAAAACTGTTTTTT CASSYGNRGEEKLFF
many - TRBJ1-2 TRBV7-2 TGTGCCAGCCTTCTTCAGGCGCAACCCTACTATGGCTACACCTTC CASLLQAQPYYGYTF
many - TRBJ2-1 TRBV7-2 TGTGCCAGCATTCCCACGGTCGGGGGGCGCCGCAATGAGCAGTTCTTC CASIPTVGGRRNEQFF
many - TRBJ1-6 TRBV7-2 TGTGCCAGCAGAGCGCAAGGGTCACCCCTCCACTTT CASRAQGSPLHF